The 3 T cell receptor beta chains reported below all come from one sample, sequenced in a study of blood T cells in healthy people across ages. A sample-barcoded 5' primer and a J-beta primer mix were used in a second PCR of roughly 6 to 11 cycles. TCRdb processed the 5' RACE reads anew with MiXCR; each CDR3 protein has one entry. The table shows about 760,000 distinct CDR3 sequences, with 20% to 25% occurring only once. The sample also formed part of further work on T cells of mothers and their children.

The sequencing input was blood. These receptors came from a boy between 10 and 17 years old in good health.

CDR3 coding DNA: TGCAGCGTTGAAGGGACAGGGCCTGAAGCTTTCTTT. This gives the protein CSVEGTGPEAFF. The V gene is TRBV29-1, the J gene TRBJ1-1; the match to TRBD1 covers 8 bases. This CDR3 is built from 12 residues. With V trimmed by 1 base and J by 6 bases, 1 base remained unmatched. From germline, CDR1 is SQVTM and CDR2 ANQGSEA.

This clonotype occurred many times. The V call is TRBV7-8, the J call TRBJ1-5, with D perhaps matching TRBD1 (6 bases). Trimming shortened V by 4 bases and J by 5 bases, and 15 bases separated the two germline ends. Germline CDR1 is SGHVS and CDR2 is FQNEAQ. The CDR3 spans 15 residues. CDR3 sequence reads: CASSSTGYGDQPQHF. The CDR3 DNA follows: TGTGCCAGCAGCTCCACAGGGTATGGGGATCAGCCCCAGCATTTT. Combining the CDR3 with reference TRBV7-8 and TRBJ1-5 gives the whole variable domain GAGVSQSPRYKVAKRGQDVALRCDPISGHVSLFWYQQALGQGPEFLTYFQNEAQLDKSGLPSDRFFAERPEGSVSTLKIQRTQQEDSAVYLCASSSTGYGDQPQHFGDGTRLSIL.

This clonotype showed up just a few times. The rearrangement joins TRBV19 to TRBJ2-4, with 8 bases that match TRBD2. The CDR3 is made up of 18 amino acids. The J segment lost 1 base and the V segment lost 0 bases, leaving 8 bases of the junction unmatched. CDR1 is LNHDA and CDR2 is SQIVND in the germline V gene (reference sequence). CDR3 in DNA: TGTGCCAGTAGTATAGATGGTCTAGCGGGCTTCGCCAAAAACATTCAGTACTTC. It codes for CASSIDGLAGFAKNIQYF.